A selection of T cell receptor beta chains follows, all from one sample in a study of shared clonotypes between healthy human individuals. The assay was immunoSEQ multiplex PCR, and TCRdb's table has in-frame clones only and misses some. Of roughly 1 million clones in the sample, approximately 72% were seen once. Sequenced sample: memory CD4+ T cells sorted from blood. Source of these receptors: a young man in good health. Both conserved end residues are part of each CDR3. The order of the fields is clone size, D gene, J gene, V gene, CDR3 DNA, CDR3 protein. D genes are given only for firm matches. Clone size is shown for a subset of rows, as once, few, many or a class of expanded clone.

clone size: -
D gene: TRBD1
J gene: TRBJ2-6
V gene: TRBV7-3
CDR3 DNA: TGTGCCAGCAGCTTGACAGGGGCGGTAGTGGCTGGGGCCAACGTCCTGACTTTC
CDR3 protein: CASSLTGAVVAGANVLTF

clone size: -
D gene: -
J gene: TRBJ2-2
V gene: TRBV6-6
CDR3 DNA: TGTGCCAGCAACGGACGGACGGGCACCGGGGAGCTGTTTTTT
CDR3 protein: CASNGRTGTGELFF

clone size: -
D gene: TRBD2
J gene: TRBJ2-3
V gene: TRBV18
CDR3 DNA: TGTGCCAGCTCACCAATACTAGCGGAATACACAGATACGCAGTATTTT
CDR3 protein: CASSPILAEYTDTQYF

clone size: -
D gene: -
J gene: TRBJ1-5
V gene: TRBV6-5
CDR3 DNA: TGTGCCAGCAGTTACTCGAACTCCGGGGATCAGCCCCAGCATTTT
CDR3 protein: CASSYSNSGDQPQHF

clone size: -
D gene: -
J gene: TRBJ1-4
V gene: TRBV2
CDR3 DNA: TGTGCCAGCAGTTTTACAGGGAGAGGGGTTAATGAAAAACTGTTTTTT
CDR3 protein: CASSFTGRGVNEKLFF

clone size: few
D gene: -
J gene: TRBJ2-1
V gene: TRBV9
CDR3 DNA: TGTGCCAGCAGCGGTCGCGATGAGCAGTTCTTC
CDR3 protein: CASSGRDEQFF

clone size: -
D gene: -
J gene: TRBJ2-1
V gene: TRBV7-9
CDR3 DNA: TGTGCCAGCAGCTTAATACAGGGTTCTTACAATGAGCAGTTCTTC
CDR3 protein: CASSLIQGSYNEQFF

clone size: -
D gene: -
J gene: TRBJ2-7
V gene: TRBV5-1
CDR3 DNA: TGCGCCAGCAGCTTGGGGACAGCTGCCTACGAGCAGTACTTC
CDR3 protein: CASSLGTAAYEQYF

clone size: -
D gene: TRBD1
J gene: TRBJ1-1
V gene: TRBV6-5
CDR3 DNA: TGTGCCAGCAGCCTACAGGGGATTGGCACTGAAGCTTTCTTT
CDR3 protein: CASSLQGIGTEAFF

clone size: -
D gene: -
J gene: TRBJ2-3
V gene: TRBV30
CDR3 DNA: TGTGCCTGGGTAACCGGGCAAGGGACAGATACGCAGTATTTT
CDR3 protein: CAWVTGQGTDTQYF

clone size: -
D gene: -
J gene: TRBJ2-2
V gene: TRBV30
CDR3 DNA: TGTGCCTGGAGAACATACACCGGGGAGCTGTTTTTT
CDR3 protein: CAWRTYTGELFF

clone size: -
D gene: TRBD2
J gene: TRBJ2-3
V gene: TRBV10-3
CDR3 DNA: TGTGCCATCAGTGAGTCTCCAGCGGGAGGAGTAGATACGCAGTATTTT
CDR3 protein: CAISESPAGGVDTQYF

clone size: once
D gene: -
J gene: TRBJ1-3
V gene: TRBV6-6
CDR3 DNA: TGTGCCAGCAGCCGAACGGGGGTCAGCTCTGGAAACACCATATATTTT
CDR3 protein: CASSRTGVSSGNTIYF

clone size: -
D gene: TRBD1
J gene: TRBJ1-2
V gene: TRBV2
CDR3 DNA: TGTGCCAGCAGTCTTAGACAGGGTCAAGGAAACTATGGCTACACCTTC
CDR3 protein: CASSLRQGQGNYGYTF

clone size: once
D gene: TRBD1
J gene: TRBJ2-3
V gene: TRBV5-1
CDR3 DNA: TGCGCCAGCAGCTTGGCCTCGGGACAGGGGACAGATACGCAGTATTTT
CDR3 protein: CASSLASGQGTDTQYF

clone size: -
D gene: -
J gene: TRBJ2-3
V gene: TRBV29-1
CDR3 DNA: TGCAGCGTTAAAGGACAGAAGGTAGATACGCAGTATTTT
CDR3 protein: CSVKGQKVDTQYF

clone size: -
D gene: TRBD2
J gene: TRBJ2-1
V gene: TRBV10-2
CDR3 DNA: TGCGCCAGCAGTGAGTCAATCCGGATGTTGGCGGGAGTATCCTACAATGAGCAGTTCTTC
CDR3 protein: CASSESIRMLAGVSYNEQFF

clone size: -
D gene: TRBD2
J gene: TRBJ2-2
V gene: TRBV30
CDR3 DNA: TGTGCCTGGAGGTTAGCGGGGGCGAGCACCGGGGAGCTGTTTTTT
CDR3 protein: CAWRLAGASTGELFF

clone size: -
D gene: -
J gene: TRBJ2-1
V gene: TRBV29-1
CDR3 DNA: TGCAGCGTTGAAGATCTTGGGGTCAATGAGCAGTTCTTC
CDR3 protein: CSVEDLGVNEQFF

clone size: -
D gene: -
J gene: TRBJ1-1
V gene: TRBV29-1
CDR3 DNA: TGCAGCGTTGAATCCATATTGAACACTGAAGCTTTCTTT
CDR3 protein: CSVESILNTEAFF

clone size: -
D gene: -
J gene: TRBJ2-2
V gene: TRBV5-1
CDR3 DNA: TGCGCCAGCAGCTTGGAAGTCAGCCCCGGGGAGCTGTTTTTT
CDR3 protein: CASSLEVSPGELFF

clone size: once
D gene: TRBD2
J gene: TRBJ2-7
V gene: TRBV6-5
CDR3 DNA: TGTGCCAGCCTGCCTAGCGGGAGTGGATCCTACGAGCAGTACTTC
CDR3 protein: CASLPSGSGSYEQYF

clone size: -
D gene: TRBD2
J gene: TRBJ2-3
V gene: TRBV5-1
CDR3 DNA: TGCGCCAGCAGCTTGGTACTAGCGGGGGATACGCAGTATTTT
CDR3 protein: CASSLVLAGDTQYF

clone size: many
D gene: TRBD1
J gene: TRBJ2-6
V gene: TRBV23-1
CDR3 DNA: TGCGCCAGCAGTCAATTTGTCCAGGACAGGTCCTCTGGGGCCAACGTCCTGACTTTC
CDR3 protein: CASSQFVQDRSSGANVLTF

clone size: -
D gene: -
J gene: TRBJ1-5
V gene: TRBV19
CDR3 DNA: TGTGCCAGTAGTTTGCCCAGGGGCTATGGCAATCAGCCCCAGCATTTT
CDR3 protein: CASSLPRGYGNQPQHF

clone size: -
D gene: TRBD1
J gene: TRBJ2-3
V gene: TRBV7-9
CDR3 DNA: TGTGCCAGCAGCCTGGGACAGGGGGCAAGAGATACGCAGTATTTT
CDR3 protein: CASSLGQGARDTQYF

clone size: few
D gene: -
J gene: TRBJ2-5
V gene: TRBV6-5
CDR3 DNA: TGTGCCAGCAGTTCCCGGGACGGTAAAGGGGACTTC
CDR3 protein: CASSSRDGKGDF

clone size: -
D gene: TRBD2
J gene: TRBJ2-7
V gene: TRBV7-2
CDR3 DNA: TGTGCCAGCAGCTTAGGTTTGGGACTAGCGGGAGGGCGGGAGCAGTACTTC
CDR3 protein: CASSLGLGLAGGREQYF

clone size: -
D gene: TRBD1
J gene: TRBJ2-7
V gene: TRBV5-6
CDR3 DNA: TGTGCCAGCAGCTCCGGGACAGTAACCTACGAGCAGTACTTC
CDR3 protein: CASSSGTVTYEQYF

clone size: -
D gene: -
J gene: TRBJ2-5
V gene: TRBV13
CDR3 DNA: TGTGCCAGCAGCCGGGGACACACTCAAGAGACCCAGTACTTC
CDR3 protein: CASSRGHTQETQYF

clone size: many
D gene: -
J gene: TRBJ1-4
V gene: TRBV9
CDR3 DNA: TGTGCCAGCAGCCGAGGCGGAGCCGAAAAACTGTTTTTT
CDR3 protein: CASSRGGAEKLFF

clone size: -
D gene: TRBD1
J gene: TRBJ1-6
V gene: TRBV6-1
CDR3 DNA: TGTGCCAGCAGTGCCCATCAGGGGGCGGGTTATAGGAGACTTTCTTCACCCCTCCACTTT
CDR3 protein: CASSAHQGAGYRRLSSPLHF

clone size: -
D gene: TRBD1
J gene: TRBJ1-2
V gene: TRBV18
CDR3 DNA: TGTGCCAGCTCACCCCCGGGACAGCTTGCGAGTGGCTACACCTTC
CDR3 protein: CASSPPGQLASGYTF

clone size: once
D gene: -
J gene: TRBJ2-6
V gene: TRBV28
CDR3 DNA: TGTGCCAGCTCCTATTTGACTGGGGCCAACGTCCTGACTTTC
CDR3 protein: CASSYLTGANVLTF

clone size: -
D gene: TRBD1
J gene: TRBJ1-2
V gene: TRBV18
CDR3 DNA: TGTGCCAGCTCACCTGTCGGGACAGCAGCTAACTATGGCTACACCTTC
CDR3 protein: CASSPVGTAANYGYTF

clone size: -
D gene: -
J gene: TRBJ2-3
V gene: TRBV5-4
CDR3 DNA: TGTGCCAGCAGCTTGGATATTTTCGGCACAGATACGCAGTATTTT
CDR3 protein: CASSLDIFGTDTQYF

clone size: -
D gene: -
J gene: TRBJ2-4
V gene: TRBV11-2
CDR3 DNA: TGTGCCAGCAGCTTAGATCGGGGGGGACAGCTAGCCAAAAACATTCAGTACTTC
CDR3 protein: CASSLDRGGQLAKNIQYF

clone size: -
D gene: -
J gene: TRBJ2-3
V gene: TRBV28
CDR3 DNA: TGTGCCAGCAGGAAACAGGGAGCGGATACGCAGTATTTT
CDR3 protein: CASRKQGADTQYF

clone size: once
D gene: TRBD2
J gene: TRBJ2-2
V gene: TRBV11-2
CDR3 DNA: TGTGCCAGCAGCCGGTCTAGCGGGAGGGACACCGGGGAGCTGTTTTTT
CDR3 protein: CASSRSSGRDTGELFF

clone size: -
D gene: TRBD2
J gene: TRBJ2-1
V gene: TRBV5-1
CDR3 DNA: TGCGCCAGCAGCTTGGGCCGGGAGGGGAGTCGTGAGCAGTTCTTC
CDR3 protein: CASSLGREGSREQFF

clone size: -
D gene: TRBD1
J gene: TRBJ2-7
V gene: TRBV12-5
CDR3 DNA: TGTGCTAGTGGTTTGGTCAAGGGACAGACTCCCTACGAGCAGTACTTC
CDR3 protein: CASGLVKGQTPYEQYF

clone size: -
D gene: -
J gene: TRBJ2-3
V gene: TRBV29-1
CDR3 DNA: TGCAGCGCCGTAGGTCGCCGGGGTATAGATACGCAGTATTTT
CDR3 protein: CSAVGRRGIDTQYF

clone size: -
D gene: -
J gene: TRBJ1-2
V gene: TRBV2
CDR3 DNA: TGTGCCAGCGTCTCGGGGCCCCTACGAGGCTACACCTTC
CDR3 protein: CASVSGPLRGYTF

clone size: -
D gene: -
J gene: TRBJ2-1
V gene: TRBV6-1
CDR3 DNA: TGTGCCAGCAACAGAGGGGGTGCCTACAATGAGCAGTTCTTC
CDR3 protein: CASNRGGAYNEQFF

clone size: -
D gene: -
J gene: TRBJ2-1
V gene: TRBV7-9
CDR3 DNA: TGTGCCAGCAGCTTCTGGTTAGCAGACTACAATGAGCAGTTCTTC
CDR3 protein: CASSFWLADYNEQFF

clone size: -
D gene: TRBD1
J gene: TRBJ1-2
V gene: TRBV19
CDR3 DNA: TGTGCCAGTAGTTCAAACAGGGGCGACTATGGCTACACCTTC
CDR3 protein: CASSSNRGDYGYTF

clone size: once
D gene: -
J gene: TRBJ1-1
V gene: TRBV6-4
CDR3 DNA: TGTGCCAGCAGTGACTCGAAAGGGGTAGGTACTGAAGCTTTCTTT
CDR3 protein: CASSDSKGVGTEAFF

clone size: -
D gene: TRBD1
J gene: TRBJ2-2
V gene: TRBV4-1
CDR3 DNA: TGCGCCAGCAGCACCCGACAGGGGGCTACCGGGGAGCTGTTTTTT
CDR3 protein: CASSTRQGATGELFF